This entry concerns a single T cell receptor beta chain. The antigen is unknown. TCRdb processed the 5' RACE reads again and assigns one entry to each CDR3 protein, with no DNA. The sample includes more than 300,000 distinct CDR3 sequences. This entry comes from a study of monozygotic twins with inflammatory bowel disease. The CDR3 sequence is 17 residues long. Germline-derived CDR1 and CDR2 are LGHNA and YSLEER. General study findings and limits: A distinction between different T cell subtypes was not possible. Evidence did not back any single strong signal or clonotype linked to IBD. Fewer shared clonotypes with others were found in IBD patients than in healthy twins, especially with disease activity.

The V and J genes are TRBV4-3 and TRBJ2-3; there is no DNA to check the TCRdb D call of TRBD1. The receptor was derived from a human donor with ulcerative colitis or Crohn's disease, or a healthy co-twin of an affected twin (not recorded which). Input material: blood. CDR3: CASSQEIGGSTGDTQYF.